This TCR beta chain was profiled in a study of blood T cell repertoires in COVID-19 (dated by TCRdb to 2018 to 2021). Background for the entire study: Collaborator samples came from the United States, Italy and Spain and covered acute and convalescent phases of COVID-19. Where HLA class I and class II types were available, the types were taken from metadata supplied by the sample provider, not from assay-based typing. The sample metadata nearly always contained a de-identified subject ID, COVID-19 status, age in years and sex. The prospective study material was composed of cDNA or gDNA derived from T cells, B-cell-depleted T cells, or PBMCs. The dataset comprised deeply sampled blood TCRbeta repertoires from subjects exposed to, actively infected with, or recovered from COVID-19. The repertoires were released in a freely available public database meant as a resource for research on the immune response to SARS-CoV-2. The samples were drawn from the first 160 participants of the ongoing ImmuneRACE study and from 950 to 1,500 subjects provided by 6 global collaborators. What the work shows at the level of the full study, not this receptor alone: The amount of clinical and demographic metadata varied by source and participant and was provided uncurated.

Participants in the prospective study were enrolled through a virtual design, were aged roughly 18 to 100 years, and lived in roughly 25 United States geographic areas. In the prospective study, participants were assigned to cohorts based on the clinical history participants reported in a screening survey and a study questionnaire. ImmuneRACE Cohort 3 recovered participants were defined by two consecutive negative NP/OP PCR tests, healthcare professional clearance, or symptom resolution. In the prospective study, mobile phlebotomists collected whole blood, serum and a nasopharyngeal or oropharyngeal swab from each participant. Over a roughly two-month period, participants in the prospective study had the option of providing additional blood draws and questionnaires. Before DNA extraction, blood samples from the prospective study were shipped at room temperature or frozen. With regard to this clone: It has no known antigen specificity. One end of the junction does not line up with germline, which may come from a read error.

TCRbeta CDR3 regions were amplified from genomic DNA using the immunoSEQ Assay, a bias-controlled multiplex PCR. From the authors' description of their analysis: The number of nucleated cells in each sample was estimated by amplification of reference gene primers within the assay. To quantify the absolute abundance of each unique TCRbeta CDR3 rearrangement, sequence reads were collapsed and filtered. Productive Simpson clonality was computed per sample as the square root of Simpson's diversity index over productive rearrangements. Drawn from immuneACCESS, this table holds only the in-frame rearrangements with V and J called that TCRdb kept. Clones are partly lost; checked studies trace under half to an unresolved V gene and leave the rest unexplained. The V and J calls and clone size were taken over from that table, and D and trimming were inferred from the DNA. This sample holds some 170,000 clones; around 83% were observed only once. The ten most abundant clones make up 6.2% of the sample.

Reading from cysteine to phenylalanine, the CDR3 counts 15 amino acids. Only the CDR3 DNA stays, 45 bases, in frame from base 1. The germline V gene encodes CDR1 SEHNR and CDR2 FQNEAQ (reference sequence). This TCR was recovered from a man in his forties who had recovered from COVID-19. This sequence uses TRBV7-9 and TRBJ2-7; perhaps TRBD2 is the D gene, with 5 bases matching. Specimen: PBMCs or T cells enriched from blood (not recorded which). The CDR3 reads CASSHGLLNSHEQYF. The sequenced DNA: TGTGCCAGCAGCCACGGACTCCTTAACTCCCACGAGCAGTACTTC.